Following are 23 T cell receptor beta chains from one sample sequenced in a study of early T cells in non-severe SARS-CoV-2 infection. Each CDR3 protein gets one entry after TCRdb re-called the 5' RACE reads with MiXCR. The sample lists around 79,000 distinct CDR3 sequences, 10% to 12% occurring once. Here the sequenced sample was whole blood, taken at baseline. These receptors were taken from an adult who was a healthcare worker with PCR-confirmed SARS-CoV-2 infection or an uninfected control (not recorded which).

The chain joins TRBV12-3 or TRBV12-4 to TRBJ2-5; 8 bases are shared with TRBD1. The CDR3 is made up of 15 amino acids. Trimming at V came to 6 bases and at J to 5 bases, leaving 11 bases not matched to a gene. This CDR3 reads CASSPGQGQRETQYF. The CDR3 DNA sequence: TGTGCCAGCAGCCCCGGACAGGGTCAGAGGGAGACCCAGTACTTC.

This clonotype came up a few times. The DNA of the CDR3 is TGTGCCAGCAGCTCACTTATGACAGGGGGATACAATTCACCCCTCCACTTT. Translated, it gives CASSSLMTGGYNSPLHF. This chain uses TRBV7-8 with TRBJ1-6; 9 bases align to TRBD1. This CDR3 is 17 amino acids long. V shed 4 bases and J 7 bases; nucleotides not matched to a gene: 11. Germline CDR1 reads SGHVS; CDR2 reads FQNEAQ.

This clonotype turned up a few times. The chain employs TRBV10-3 and TRBJ1-1; D uncertain. The CDR3 spans 13 residues. In germline, CDR1 is ENHRY, CDR2 SYGVKD. Between the trimmed V and J ends, which lost 8 bases and 5 bases, there was a span of 15 bases. The CDR3 spells CAISGTGRTEAFF. The CDR3 DNA reads TGTGCCATCTCGGGAACCGGGAGGACTGAAGCTTTCTTT.

J is TRBJ1-1 and V is TRBV11-1; tentatively, D is TRBD1 (5 bases). Germline assignment: CDR1 SGHAT and CDR2 FQDESV (reference sequence). Trimming left V 1 base short and J 0 bases short, with 9 bases between. This CDR3 has 15 residues. This chain's CDR3 is CASSLGQNMNTEAFF. The CDR3 bases are TGTGCCAGCAGCTTAGGACAGAACATGAACACTGAAGCTTTCTTT.

This clonotype appeared many times. Written as DNA, the CDR3 is TGTGCCAGCCAGACAGCTAGCACAGATACGCAGTATTTT. The encoded protein is CASQTASTDTQYF. J is TRBJ2-3 and V is TRBV6-1; D might be TRBD1 (5 bases). Trimming removed 8 bases at V and 0 bases at J, with 9 bases between. CDR3 length: 13 amino acids. Germline CDR1 and CDR2: MNHNS and SASEGT.

This chain joins TRBV7-9 and TRBJ2-4; TRBD2 might be the D (7 bases). The germline gives CDR1 SEHNR, CDR2 FQNEAQ (reference sequence). Deletions cut 3 bases from V and 3 bases from J, with 27 bases between. The CDR3 spans 20 residues. The CDR3 nucleotides read TGTGCCAGCAGCTTTTCAGGGGCCGCGGGAGCCAGAACTAGCAAAAACATTCAGTACTTC. This translates into CASSFSGAAGARTSKNIQYF.

The chain couples TRBV28 to TRBJ2-7; 7 bases line up with TRBD1. V dropped 6 bases and J dropped 5; count of bases not matched to a gene: 7. The CDR3 sequence is 13 residues long. CDR1 and CDR2 from the germline V gene are MDHEN and SYDVKM. The CDR3 sequence is CASRPTGRHEQYF. The CDR3 nucleotides are TGTGCCAGCAGACCGACAGGGCGCCACGAGCAGTACTTC.

The V and J genes are TRBV20-1 and TRBJ2-4; TRBD1 might be the D (5 bases). Germline assignment: CDR1 DFQATT and CDR2 SNEGSKA (reference sequence). V lost 5 bases and J 9 bases, leaving 14 bases between the germline ends. CDR3 length: 12 amino acids. The CDR3 DNA follows: TGCAGTGCTTACCACAGGATCGGCATTCAGTACTTC. This sequence encodes CSAYHRIGIQYF.

The chain combines TRBV12-3 or TRBV12-4 with TRBJ2-2; TRBD1 matches 7 bases. The CDR3 has 14 amino acids. J was trimmed by 3 bases and V by 5 bases; bases with no gene match: 3. The DNA of the CDR3 is TGTGCCAGCAGTACCGACAGGGACACCGGGGAGCTGTTTTTT. Its translation: CASSTDRDTGELFF.

This clonotype was counted a few times. The CDR3 sequence: CASRLGGATNEKLFF. As DNA, the CDR3 is TGTGCCAGCAGGCTTGGCGGCGCAACTAATGAAAAACTGTTTTTT. The chain joins TRBV11-2 to TRBJ1-4; D is unresolved. This CDR3 is 15 amino acids long. Germline loops: CDR1 SGHAT, CDR2 FQNNGV. V was pared by 6 bases and J by 0 bases, with 11 bases between.

This clonotype was seen only a few times. The chain carries TRBV5-1 and TRBJ2-7, with TRBD2 as a possible D gene (5 bases). Trimming left V 3 bases short and J 1 base short, with 8 bases between. The germline CDR1 and CDR2 sequences are SGHRS and YFSETQ. The CDR3 spans 13 residues. CDR3 in amino acids: CASSSRGSYEQYF. As DNA, the CDR3 is TGCGCCAGCAGCTCCCGCGGGTCCTACGAGCAGTACTTC.

This chain joins TRBV2 and TRBJ2-2; D is ambiguous. The V end lost 7 bases, the J end lost 2 bases, and 14 bases lay between the germline ends. Germline CDR1 reads SNHLY; CDR2 reads FYNNEI. The CDR3 is 15 amino acids. The CDR3 spells CASTGGRLNTGELFF. The DNA for the CDR3 is TGTGCCAGCACGGGCGGCCGTCTAAACACCGGGGAGCTGTTTTTT.

In its sample, this clonotype was seen a few times. The J gene is TRBJ2-7, the V gene TRBV28, with D unresolved. Trimming removed 7 bases from V and 5 bases from J, with 12 bases in between. The CDR3 spans 12 residues. Germline V gives CDR1 MDHEN, CDR2 SYDVKM. Here the CDR3 DNA reads TGTGCCAGCACGTCCCTAATTCACGAGCAGTACTTC. This gives the protein CASTSLIHEQYF.

There are a few counts of this clonotype. The chain recombines TRBV18 with TRBJ2-7; TRBD1 might be the D (5 bases). Trimming removed 3 bases from V and 1 base from J, with 7 bases in between. Per the germline V gene, CDR1 is KGHSH and CDR2 is LQKENI. The CDR3 runs 13 residues. The CDR3 sequence: CASSPDRSYEQYF. Written as DNA, the CDR3 is TGTGCCAGCTCACCCGACAGATCCTACGAGCAGTACTTC.

The gene calls are TRBV9 and TRBJ2-2, with 13 bases matching TRBD2. Germline values: CDR1 SGDLS, CDR2 YYNGEE. The CDR3 has 16 amino acids. The V gene end was trimmed by 3 bases and the J gene end by 6 bases; junction bases not matched to a gene: 5. The CDR3 here is CASSGGLAGLSGELFF. CDR3 DNA sequence: TGTGCCAGCAGCGGGGGACTAGCGGGGCTCTCCGGGGAGCTGTTTTTT.

This clonotype was seen only a few times. The J gene is TRBJ1-1, the V gene TRBV4-3, with D maybe TRBD1 (5 bases). V lost 3 bases to trimming and J lost 3 bases, with 8 bases between them. CDR3 length equals 13 residues. The germline V gene encodes CDR1 LGHNA and CDR2 YSLEER. The CDR3: CASSQGLDTEAFF. CDR3 sequence (DNA): TGCGCCAGCAGCCAGGGGCTAGACACTGAAGCTTTCTTT.

The CDR3 here is CASSQVLASYEQYF. The CDR3 DNA sequence: TGTGCCAGCAGCCAAGTTCTAGCTAGCTACGAGCAGTACTTC. The genes are TRBV3-1 and TRBJ2-7; the D gene is possibly TRBD2 (5 bases). Trimming cost V 1 base and J 3 bases, with 10 bases left between them. Germline V CDR1 and CDR2: LGHDT, YNNKEL (reference sequence). The CDR3 spans 14 residues.

The chain links TRBV4-1 to TRBJ1-2; 8 nucleotides agree with TRBD1. This CDR3 is built from 13 residues. After removal of 5 bases from V and 6 bases from J, the junction contained 5 bases not matched to a gene. CDR1 and CDR2 from the germline V gene are MGHRA and YSYEKL. The CDR3 spells CASSLDRADGYTF. The CDR3 DNA follows: TGCGCCAGCAGCTTGGACAGGGCGGATGGCTACACCTTC.

This clonotype came up many times. The rearrangement links TRBV2 to TRBJ2-2, with a possible D match to TRBD1 (5 bases). Germline V lookup: CDR1 SNHLY, CDR2 FYNNEI. The CDR3 covers 13 residues. V was trimmed by 1 base and J by 6 bases, leaving 6 bases between them. CDR3 sequence reads: CASSEGRAGELFF. The CDR3 region has the DNA TGTGCCAGCAGTGAAGGCAGGGCCGGGGAGCTGTTTTTT.

The rearrangement uses TRBV5-1 and TRBJ1-5; no clear D gene. Germline V gene lookup returns CDR1 SGHRS and CDR2 YFSETQ. The CDR3 consists of 13 residues. Trimming pared 2 bases from V and 3 bases from J, leaving 6 bases between. Written as DNA, the CDR3 is TGCGCCAGCAGCTTCGACGTCAATCAGCCCCAGCATTTT. Amino acid sequence: CASSFDVNQPQHF.

This clonotype was recorded a few times. The chain carries TRBV20-1 and TRBJ1-1, with TRBD1 as a possible D gene (5 bases). CDR3 length: 13 residues. V was cut by 3 bases and J by 0 bases, with 8 bases left in between. The V gene's germline CDR1 is DFQATT and CDR2 SNEGSKA (reference sequence). The CDR3 region has the DNA TGCAGTGCTAGTGGGACGGTGAACACTGAAGCTTTCTTT. Translation: CSASGTVNTEAFF.

V gene TRBV7-2 combines with J gene TRBJ1-6; tentative D call: TRBD1 (6 bases). Germline CDR1 reads SGHTA; CDR2 reads FQGNSA. The V end lost 7 bases, the J end lost 10 bases, and 17 bases lay between the germline ends. The CDR3 totals 14 residues. The CDR3 spells CASNKQGGESPLHF. CDR3 sequence (DNA): TGTGCCAGCAACAAACAGGGAGGAGAGTCACCCCTCCACTTT.

This clonotype was seen many times. The chain carries TRBV7-9 and TRBJ1-2; D might be TRBD1 (6 bases). The length of the CDR3 is 15 residues. The V end lost 2 bases, the J end lost 4 bases, and 14 bases lay between the germline ends. Germline V gene sequence: CDR1 SEHNR, CDR2 FQNEAQ (reference sequence). CDR3 residues: CASSLWTRGFYGYTF. CDR3 sequence (DNA): TGTGCCAGCAGCTTATGGACCAGGGGTTTCTATGGCTACACCTTC.